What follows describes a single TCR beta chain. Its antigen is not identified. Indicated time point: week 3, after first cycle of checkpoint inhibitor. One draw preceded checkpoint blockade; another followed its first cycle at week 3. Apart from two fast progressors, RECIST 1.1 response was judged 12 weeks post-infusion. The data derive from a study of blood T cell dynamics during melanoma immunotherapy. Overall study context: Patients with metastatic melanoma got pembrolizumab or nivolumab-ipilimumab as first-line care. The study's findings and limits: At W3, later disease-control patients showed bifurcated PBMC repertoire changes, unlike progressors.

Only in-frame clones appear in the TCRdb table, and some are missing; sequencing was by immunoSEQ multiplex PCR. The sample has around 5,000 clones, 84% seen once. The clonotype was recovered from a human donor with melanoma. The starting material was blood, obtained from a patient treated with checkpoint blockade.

CDR3 coding DNA: TGTGCCAGCATAAAGCGCCATCCAATAGGCACCATTCGTACCACTGAAGCTTTCTTT. Its protein is CASIKRHPIGTIRTTEAFF. The chain carries TRBV28 and TRBJ1-1; no definite D call. V was shortened by 7 bases and J by 4 bases, with 31 bases between the two germline ends. The CDR3 is 19 residues long. Germline CDR1 reads MDHEN; CDR2 reads SYDVKM. The whole variable domain, remainder taken from reference TRBV28 and TRBJ1-1, is DVKVTQSSRYLVKRTGEKVFLECVQDMDHENMFWYRQDPGLGLRLIYFSYDVKMKEKGDIPEGYSVSREKKERFSLILESASTNQTSMYLCASIKRHPIGTIRTTEAFFGQGTRLTVV.